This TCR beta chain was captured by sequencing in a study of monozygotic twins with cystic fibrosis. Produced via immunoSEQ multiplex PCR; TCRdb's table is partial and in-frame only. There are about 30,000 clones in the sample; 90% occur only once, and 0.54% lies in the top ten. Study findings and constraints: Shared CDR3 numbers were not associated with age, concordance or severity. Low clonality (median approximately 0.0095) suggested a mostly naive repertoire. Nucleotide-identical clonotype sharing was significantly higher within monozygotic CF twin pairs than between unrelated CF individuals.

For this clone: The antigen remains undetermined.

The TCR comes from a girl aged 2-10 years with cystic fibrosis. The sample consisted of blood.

The CDR3 region is CASTFPGASADTQYF. The CDR3 DNA reads TGTGCCAGCACCTTCCCTGGGGCCAGCGCAGATACGCAGTATTTT. The genes are TRBV7-2 and TRBJ2-3; D possibly corresponds to TRBD1 (5 bases). Per the germline V gene, CDR1 is SGHTA and CDR2 is FQGNSA. Trimming took off 7 bases at V and 4 bases at J, with 18 bases between the two ends. The CDR3 is 15 amino acids.